Shown below are 15 T cell receptor beta chains from a single sample sequenced in a study of persistence of HIV-infected CD4 T cells. Which antigens these TCRs recognize remains unknown. Lysates of CMV-infected fibroblasts at around 9.1 ug/mL stimulated these cells. Memory cells lacking CD40L and CD69 with high CD45RO were sorted. This was the immunoSEQ version 4 assay in survey mode. The data were produced by immunoSEQ multiplex PCR, yet TCRdb's version contains in-frame clones alone and is incomplete. The sample includes 45,000 to 55,000 clones, around 75% of them seen just once. The material sequenced was CD4+ T cells sorted from PBMCs after approximately 20-hour stimulation, taken from a patient who received antiretroviral therapy. These receptors originate from an adult man with HIV who was CMV-seropositive.

This clone has more than one count but fewer than ten. The chain employs TRBV19 and TRBJ2-7; TRBD1 matches 7 bases. This CDR3 has 16 amino acids. Germline values: CDR1 LNHDA, CDR2 SQIVND (reference sequence). V was clipped by 6 bases and J by 1 base; unmatched bases: 12. CDR3 DNA sequence: TGTGCCAGTAGCTTGTCCCTTGGACAGGCGTCCTACGAGCAGTACTTC. Translation: CASSLSLGQASYEQYF.

This clone is medium-sized. The V call is TRBV29-1, the J call TRBJ2-2; possibly TRBD1 for D (6 bases). This CDR3 has 14 residues. The V and J ends lost 6 bases and 5 bases respectively, with 16 bases between them. Germline-derived CDR1 and CDR2 are SQVTM and ANQGSEA. CDR3 sequence (DNA): TGCAGCGTCGACAGGTGGTCAGGGACCGGGGAGCTGTTTTTT. It specifies CSVDRWSGTGELFF.

The chain couples TRBV19 to TRBJ1-5; 10 bases line up with TRBD1. This CDR3 has 16 residues. Germline CDR1 is LNHDA and CDR2 is SQIVND (reference sequence). J gave up 1 base and V 7 bases, and 7 bases lay outside the gene matches. CDR3 amino acids: CASTLRTGGSNQPQHF. DNA of the CDR3: TGTGCCAGTACCCTGAGGACAGGGGGGAGCAATCAGCCCCAGCATTTT. Variable domain in full (rest from reference TRBV19 and TRBJ1-5): DGGITQSPKYLFRKEGQNVTLSCEQNLNHDAMYWYRQDPGQGLRLIYYSQIVNDFQKGDIAEGYSVSREKKESFPLTVTSAQKNPTAFYLCASTLRTGGSNQPQHFGDGTRLSIL.

The chain couples TRBV4-3 to TRBJ2-1, with 10 bases identical to TRBD2. The CDR3 runs 16 residues. J was trimmed by 4 bases and V by 4 bases; bases with no gene match: 7. Germline assignment: CDR1 LGHNA and CDR2 YSLEER. As DNA, the CDR3 is TGCGCCAGCAGCCTAAAAGCGGGAGGGCCTTACAATGAGCAGTTCTTC. Translated, it gives CASSLKAGGPYNEQFF.

V gene TRBV6-2 or TRBV6-3 combines with J gene TRBJ1-3, with TRBD1 matching 8 bases. After removal of 0 bases from V and 2 bases from J, the junction contained 3 bases not matched to a gene. Looked up from germline, CDR1 is MNHEY and CDR2 is SVGEGT. The CDR3 loop spans 16 amino acids. CDR3 nucleotide sequence: TGTGCCAGCAGTTACTCGACAGGGGATACTGGAAACACCATATATTTT. Translation: CASSYSTGDTGNTIYF.

The rearrangement links TRBV27 to TRBJ2-7; 11 bases align to TRBD1. The V gene end was trimmed by 4 bases and the J gene end by 3 bases; junction bases not matched to a gene: 5. This CDR3 comprises 15 residues. Germline V gene sequence: CDR1 MNHEY, CDR2 SMNVEV (reference sequence). The CDR3 protein is CASSSDRGQIYEQYF. CDR3 bases: TGTGCCAGCAGTTCGGACAGGGGGCAAATCTACGAGCAGTACTTC.

This clone was picked up a small number of times. The chain combines TRBV18 with TRBJ1-2; D is unresolved. Trimming pared 6 bases from V and 4 bases from J, leaving 18 bases between. The germline gives CDR1 KGHSH, CDR2 LQKENI. CDR3 size: 15 residues. CDR3: CASSPNPTSSYGYTF. CDR3 DNA sequence: TGTGCCAGCTCTCCTAACCCGACTTCTAGCTATGGCTACACCTTC.

The V gene is TRBV2, the J gene TRBJ2-5, with TRBD2 identical over 9 bases. Trimming at V came to 7 bases and at J to 5 bases, leaving 5 bases not matched to a gene. Germline V gene data show CDR1 as SNHLY and CDR2 as FYNNEI. CDR3 size: 13 residues. The CDR3 region has the DNA TGTGCCAGCAAAGAGGGACTAGCTGAGACCCAGTACTTC. It specifies CASKEGLAETQYF.

This clone has only one observation. The genes are TRBV28 and TRBJ2-7; 8 nucleotides line up with TRBD1. V was clipped by 7 bases and J by 3 bases; unmatched bases: 8. The CDR3 has 14 amino acids. Germline assignment: CDR1 MDHEN and CDR2 SYDVKM. For the CDR3, the DNA is TGTGCCAGCACGACAACAGGGGGACGCTACGAGCAGTACTTC. This encodes CASTTTGGRYEQYF.

The chain combines TRBV10-1 with TRBJ1-5; D gene uncertain. CDR3 length: 13 amino acids. With 0 bases removed from V and 3 bases from J, the gap between germline ends came to 3 bases. Germline CDR1 reads WNHNN; CDR2 reads SYGVQD (reference sequence). The CDR3 DNA is TGCGCCAGCAGTGAGTCCCTCAATCAGCCCCAGCATTTT. Its translation is CASSESLNQPQHF.

The chain carries TRBV5-6 and TRBJ2-1; 8 bases line up with TRBD2. Germline V lookup: CDR1 SGHDT, CDR2 YYEEEE. This CDR3 has 14 residues. V was clipped by 2 bases and J by 9 bases; unmatched bases: 7. CDR3 region: CASSFGTRLSEQFF. The CDR3, as DNA: TGTGCCAGCAGCTTCGGGACTAGATTAAGTGAGCAGTTCTTC.

The chain has TRBV6-4 and TRBJ2-2, with unresolved D. Between the trimmed V and J ends, which lost 3 bases and 5 bases, there was a span of 13 bases. The CDR3 runs to 15 residues. The germline V gene encodes CDR1 MRHNA and CDR2 SNTAGT. CDR3 bases: TGTGCCAGCAGTGATTCTAACAGCCGGACCGGGGAGCTGTTTTTT. Amino acids: CASSDSNSRTGELFF.

There are a few counts of this clone. V gene TRBV6-5 combines with J gene TRBJ1-1, with D unclear. The CDR3 is made up of 14 amino acids. Germline V gene sequence: CDR1 MNHEY, CDR2 SVGAGI. V was cut by 10 bases and J by 2 bases, with 17 bases left in between. For the CDR3, the DNA is TGTGCCACCGACCGAACCGAGCCTAACACTGAAGCTTTCTTT. It encodes CATDRTEPNTEAFF.

This clone was detected only a few times. CDR3 amino acids: CASSLDRALAGNTIYF. As DNA, the CDR3 is TGTGCCAGCAGTTTGGACAGGGCTTTAGCTGGAAACACCATATATTTT. V usage is TRBV6-5 and J usage is TRBJ1-3, with 8 positions matching TRBD1. After removal of 4 bases from V and 2 bases from J, the junction contained 7 bases not matched to a gene. The V gene's germline CDR1 is MNHEY and CDR2 SVGAGI. This CDR3 comprises 16 residues.

This clone appeared a single time. This chain uses TRBV6-1 with TRBJ2-4; TRBD2 might be the D (5 bases). The CDR3 has 16 amino acids. The germline gives CDR1 MNHNS, CDR2 SASEGT. Trimming removed 2 bases at V and 3 bases at J, with 14 bases between. The CDR3 is CASSETSRVGKNIQYF. The CDR3 DNA reads TGTGCCAGCAGTGAAACTAGTCGGGTAGGCAAAAACATTCAGTACTTC.